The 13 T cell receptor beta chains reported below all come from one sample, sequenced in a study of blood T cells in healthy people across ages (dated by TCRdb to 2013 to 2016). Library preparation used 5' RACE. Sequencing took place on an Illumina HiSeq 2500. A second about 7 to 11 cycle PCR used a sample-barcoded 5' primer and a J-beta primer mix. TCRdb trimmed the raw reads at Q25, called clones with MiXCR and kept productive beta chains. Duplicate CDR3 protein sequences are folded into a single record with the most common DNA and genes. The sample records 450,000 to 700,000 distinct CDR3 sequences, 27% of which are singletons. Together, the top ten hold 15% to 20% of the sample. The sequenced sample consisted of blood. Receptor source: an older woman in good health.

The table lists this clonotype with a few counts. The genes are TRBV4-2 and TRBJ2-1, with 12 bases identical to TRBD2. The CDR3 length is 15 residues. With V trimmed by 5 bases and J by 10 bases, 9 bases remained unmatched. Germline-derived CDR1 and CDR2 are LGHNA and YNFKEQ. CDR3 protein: CASSELAGGRAEQFF. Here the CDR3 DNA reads TGTGCCAGCAGCGAACTAGCGGGGGGCCGCGCGGAGCAGTTCTTC.

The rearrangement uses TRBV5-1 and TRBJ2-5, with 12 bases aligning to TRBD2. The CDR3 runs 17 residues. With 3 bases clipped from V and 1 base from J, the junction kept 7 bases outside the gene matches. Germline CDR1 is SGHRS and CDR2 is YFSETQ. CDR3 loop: CASSSLGLAGSQETQYF. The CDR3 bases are TGCGCCAGCAGCTCCCTTGGACTAGCGGGGAGCCAAGAGACCCAGTACTTC.

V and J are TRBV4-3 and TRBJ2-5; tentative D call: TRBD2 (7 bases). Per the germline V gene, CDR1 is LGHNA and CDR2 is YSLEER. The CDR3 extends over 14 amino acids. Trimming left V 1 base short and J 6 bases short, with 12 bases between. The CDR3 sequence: CASSQVGGRKTQYF. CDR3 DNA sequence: TGCGCCAGCAGCCAAGTGGGGGGGCGTAAGACCCAGTACTTC.

The CDR3 DNA is TGTGCCAGCAGCTCCGACACTGCCTCTGGAAACACCATATATTTT. Its translation: CASSSDTASGNTIYF. The rearrangement uses TRBV5-4 and TRBJ1-3; D remains unclear. The CDR3 totals 15 residues. The V gene's germline CDR1 is SGHNT and CDR2 YYREEE (reference sequence). V lost 3 bases and J lost 0, with 10 bases in between.

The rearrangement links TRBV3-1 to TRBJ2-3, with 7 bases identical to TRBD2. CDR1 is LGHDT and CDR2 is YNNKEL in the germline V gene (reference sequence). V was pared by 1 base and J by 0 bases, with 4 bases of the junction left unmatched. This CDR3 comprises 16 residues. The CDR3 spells CASSQAGAGSTDTQYF. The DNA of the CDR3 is TGTGCCAGCAGCCAAGCAGGAGCGGGAAGCACAGATACGCAGTATTTT.

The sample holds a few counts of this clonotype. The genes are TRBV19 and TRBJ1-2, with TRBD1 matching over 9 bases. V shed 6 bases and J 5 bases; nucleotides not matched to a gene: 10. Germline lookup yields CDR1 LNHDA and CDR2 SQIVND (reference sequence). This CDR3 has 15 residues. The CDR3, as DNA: TGTGCCAGTAGGAAACCGGGACAGGGTACTTATGGCTACACCTTC. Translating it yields CASRKPGQGTYGYTF.

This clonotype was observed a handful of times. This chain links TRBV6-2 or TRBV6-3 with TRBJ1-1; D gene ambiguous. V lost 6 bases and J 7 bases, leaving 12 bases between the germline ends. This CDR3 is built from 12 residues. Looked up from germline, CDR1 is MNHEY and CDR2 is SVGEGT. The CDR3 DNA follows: TGTGCCAGCAGCTCTACCCCTTTTGAAGCTTTCTTT. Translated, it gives CASSSTPFEAFF.

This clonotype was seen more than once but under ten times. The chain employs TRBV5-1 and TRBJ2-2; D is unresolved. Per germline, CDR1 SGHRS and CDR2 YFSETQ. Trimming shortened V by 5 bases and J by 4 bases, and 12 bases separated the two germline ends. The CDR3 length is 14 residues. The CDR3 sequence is CASRFTASTGELFF. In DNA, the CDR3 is TGCGCCAGCAGGTTTACCGCTAGCACCGGGGAGCTGTTTTTT.

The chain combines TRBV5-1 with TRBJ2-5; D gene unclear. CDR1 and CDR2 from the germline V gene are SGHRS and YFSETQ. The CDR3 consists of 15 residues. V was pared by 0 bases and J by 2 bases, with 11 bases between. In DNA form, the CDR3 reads TGCGCCAGCAGCTTGGGGAGAGTCCATCAAGAGACCCAGTACTTC. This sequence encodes CASSLGRVHQETQYF.

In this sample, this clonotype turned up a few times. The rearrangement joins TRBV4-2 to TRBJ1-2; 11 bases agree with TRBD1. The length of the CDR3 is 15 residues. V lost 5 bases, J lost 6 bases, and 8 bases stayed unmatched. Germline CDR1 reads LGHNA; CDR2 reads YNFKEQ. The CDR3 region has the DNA TGTGCCAGCAGCTCTACCGGGGGACAGGGGGATGGCTACACCTTC. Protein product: CASSSTGGQGDGYTF.

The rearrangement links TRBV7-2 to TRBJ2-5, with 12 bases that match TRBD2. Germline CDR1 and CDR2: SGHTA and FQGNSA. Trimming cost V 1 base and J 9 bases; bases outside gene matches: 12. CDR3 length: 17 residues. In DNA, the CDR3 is TGTGCCAGCAGCTTAGTTGGGTCCGGACTAGCGGGGTCGTCCCAGTACTTC. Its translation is CASSLVGSGLAGSSQYF.

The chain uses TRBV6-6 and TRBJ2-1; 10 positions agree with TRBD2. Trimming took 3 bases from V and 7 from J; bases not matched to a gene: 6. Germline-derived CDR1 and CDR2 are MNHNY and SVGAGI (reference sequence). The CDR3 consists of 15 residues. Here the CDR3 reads CASSYLAGGRNEQFF. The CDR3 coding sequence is TGTGCCAGCAGTTATTTAGCGGGGGGACGGAATGAGCAGTTCTTC.

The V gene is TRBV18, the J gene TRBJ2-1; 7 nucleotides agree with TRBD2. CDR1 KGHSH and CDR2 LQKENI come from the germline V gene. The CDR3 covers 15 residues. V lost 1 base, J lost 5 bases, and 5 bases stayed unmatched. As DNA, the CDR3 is TGTGCCAGCTCACCACAGCAGCGGGGAGACAATGAGCAGTTCTTC. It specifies CASSPQQRGDNEQFF.